This entry lists 5 T cell receptor beta chains sequenced from one sample in a study of graft-versus-host responses after intestinal transplantation. The method was immunoSEQ multiplex PCR; TCRdb's version includes in-frame clones alone and lacks a portion of them. The table records about 19,000 clones, over 70% of them present only once. Sequencing used PBMCs, obtained 14 days after transplant. Every receptor here comes from a human patient who received an intestinal transplant, so some T cells may come from the graft donor.

The DNA of the CDR3 is TGTGCCAGCAGTGCAGGTGGTATAGAGACCCAGTACTTC. Residues: CASSAGGIETQYF. V is TRBV6-5 and J is TRBJ2-5; D ambiguous. The V and J ends lost 5 bases and 4 bases respectively, with 11 bases between them. The CDR3 length is 13 residues. Per germline, CDR1 MNHEY and CDR2 SVGAGI.

This clone turned up a few times. This sequence joins TRBV27 and TRBJ2-5; TRBD2 matches 8 bases. Trimming removed 5 bases from V and 5 bases from J; junction bases left unmatched: 16. The CDR3 spans 17 residues. CDR1 is MNHEY, CDR2 SMNVEV, per germline (reference sequence). The CDR3 is CASSLRGGLRQEETQYF. Written as DNA, the CDR3 is TGTGCCAGCAGTCTCCGGGGGGGGCTTCGGCAGGAGGAGACCCAGTACTTC.

The rearrangement joins TRBV11-2 to TRBJ2-5; D call uncertain. This CDR3 has 13 residues. The germline V and J ends were trimmed by 4 bases and 5 bases, with 11 bases remaining between them. Looked up from germline, CDR1 is SGHAT and CDR2 is FQNNGV. CDR3 sequence reads: CASSSYHGETQYF. CDR3 DNA sequence: TGTGCCAGCAGCTCCTATCATGGGGAGACCCAGTACTTC.

This clone has more than one count but fewer than ten. The chain combines TRBV7-9 with TRBJ2-7; D gene ambiguous. Germline lookup yields CDR1 SEHNR and CDR2 FQNEAQ (reference sequence). The V and J ends lost 1 base and 2 bases respectively, with 3 bases between them. This CDR3 has 12 residues. In DNA, the CDR3 is TGTGCCAGCAGCTTAGAAACCTACGAGCAGTACTTC. Protein: CASSLETYEQYF.

In this sample, this clone turned up once. The genes are TRBV29-1 and TRBJ2-5; 7 positions agree with TRBD1. Germline trimming cut 2 bases from V and 2 bases from J; bases unmatched to any gene: 2. From germline, CDR1 is SQVTM and CDR2 ANQGSEA. The length of the CDR3 is 13 residues. The CDR3 sequence is CSVENRGQETQYF. DNA for the CDR3: TGCAGCGTTGAAAACAGGGGACAAGAGACCCAGTACTTC.